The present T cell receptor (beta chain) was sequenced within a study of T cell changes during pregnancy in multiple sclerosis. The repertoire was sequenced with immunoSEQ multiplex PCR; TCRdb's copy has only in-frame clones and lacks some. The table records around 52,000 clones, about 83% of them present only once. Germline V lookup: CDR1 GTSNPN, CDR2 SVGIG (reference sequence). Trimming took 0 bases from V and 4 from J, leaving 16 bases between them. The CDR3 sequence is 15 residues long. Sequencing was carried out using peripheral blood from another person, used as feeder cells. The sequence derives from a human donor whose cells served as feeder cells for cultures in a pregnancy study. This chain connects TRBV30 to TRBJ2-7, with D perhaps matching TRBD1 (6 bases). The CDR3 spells CAWSVGASSTYEQYF. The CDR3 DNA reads TGTGCCTGGAGTGTGGGGGCTAGCTCTACTTACGAGCAGTACTTC.